This T cell receptor beta chain was retrieved from a study of beta chain features in type 1 diabetes. At the level of the study: Over all samples combined, 107,917,701 sorted cells were examined. General observations from the study: Among all four CD4+ subsets, Type 1 diabetes patients had TCRB CDR3s that were moderately but significantly shorter.

Worth noting for this clone: Its cognate antigen is unknown.

Sequencing targeted expressed TCRB transcripts, as all isolated RNA had been reverse transcribed. Produced via immunoSEQ multiplex PCR; TCRdb's table is partial and in-frame only. This table has roughly 300,000 clones, around 9.7% appearing once. Per the germline V gene, CDR1 is KGHSH and CDR2 is LQKENI. V lost 2 bases and J lost 4, with 11 bases in between. The CDR3 extends over 14 amino acids. The clonotype comes from a man aged 25 to 40 with type 1 diabetes. The sample was central memory CD4+ T cells from blood. The chain uses TRBV18 and TRBJ1-1, with a tentative D call TRBD1 (5 bases). This CDR3 reads CASSPNRGGTEAFF. CDR3 DNA sequence: TGTGCCAGCTCACCAAATAGGGGTGGCACTGAAGCTTTCTTT.